A selection of T cell receptor beta chains follows, all from one sample in a study of blood T cells in healthy people across ages. MiXCR, run by TCRdb on the 5' RACE reads, gives a single entry per CDR3 protein. The sample contains hundreds of thousands of distinct CDR3 sequences, 44% of which appear only once. Material: blood. These receptor sequences come from a man aged 55 to 70 in good health. The CDR3 runs from the conserved cysteine through the conserved F or W. A D gene is named only where the DNA matches it firmly. Size values are once, few and many counts, or a class for expanded clones, and some rows have none.

d_call	v_call	j_call	clone_size	cdr3_nt	cdr3_aa
.	TRBV10-3	TRBJ2-2	.	TGTGCCATCAAGGAAAACACCGGGGAGCTGTTTTTT	CAIKENTGELFF
TRBD1	TRBV7-9	TRBJ1-2	.	TGTGCCAGCAGCCGGGACAGAGGCTACTATGGCTACACCTTC	CASSRDRGYYGYTF
.	TRBV27	TRBJ2-7	.	TGTGCCAGCAGTTACAGGATGAACTCCTACGAGCAGTACTTC	CASSYRMNSYEQYF
.	TRBV12-3/TRBV12-4	TRBJ2-1	.	TGTGCCAGCAGGCCCCAGGGAGAGACCCAGTTCTTC	CASRPQGETQFF
TRBD2	TRBV12-3/TRBV12-4	TRBJ2-5	.	TGTGCCAGCAGTTTAGAGTATAGGACAGGGGTAGCGGGGGGGGTTTCTGAGCAGTACTTC	CASSLEYRTGVAGGVSEQYF
.	TRBV27	TRBJ2-4	.	TGTGCCAGCAGTTTAAGGGGGAACCCTGAGCGGTACTTC	CASSLRGNPERYF
.	TRBV27	TRBJ1-6	.	TGTGCCAGCTCCCTCAGCGAACAGTCACCCCTCCACTTT	CASSLSEQSPLHF
TRBD1	TRBV2	TRBJ1-5	.	TGTGCCAGCAGTGACCGGACAGGAGACAATCAGCCCCAGCATTTT	CASSDRTGDNQPQHF
.	TRBV29-1	TRBJ1-1	few	TGCAGCGTTGAATCAAGCCCGGGAACTGAAGCTTTCTTT	CSVESSPGTEAFF
TRBD1	TRBV29-1	TRBJ1-2	.	TGCAGCGTTGAAGTGGGTCGGACAGGGGATGGCTACACCTTC	CSVEVGRTGDGYTF
TRBD1	TRBV10-2	TRBJ1-5	.	TGCGCCAGCAGACACGGACAGGGGTATCAGCCCCAGCATTTT	CASRHGQGYQPQHF
.	TRBV29-1	TRBJ1-2	few	TGCAGCGTTGACGCGGATTATGGCTACACCTTC	CSVDADYGYTF
.	TRBV14	TRBJ2-1	.	TGTGCCAGCAGCCAAGTGGGCAGGGGCAGCAACAATGAGCAGTTCTTC	CASSQVGRGSNNEQFF
.	TRBV6-6	TRBJ2-7	.	TGTGCCAGCAGTTGGCAGATTTGCGAGCAGTACTTC	CASSWQICEQYF
TRBD1	TRBV3-1	TRBJ2-3	.	TGTGCCAGTGCCCGGGACAGGGCGGTAGATACGCAGTATTTT	CASARDRAVDTQYF
.	TRBV20-1	TRBJ1-4	.	TGCAGTGCTAGTATCCTTGCAACTAATGAAAAACTGTTTTTT	CSASILATNEKLFF
.	TRBV27	TRBJ2-5	.	TGTGCCAGCAGTTTAAGGCCTTTGGAGGGGCAAGAGACCCAGTACTTC	CASSLRPLEGQETQYF
.	TRBV7-9	TRBJ1-1	few	TGTGCCAGCACCCCCGGGCCCACTGAAGCTTTCTTT	CASTPGPTEAFF
TRBD1	TRBV4-1	TRBJ1-1	few	TGCGCCAGCCGGGGACAGGAGAACACTGAAGCTTTCTTT	CASRGQENTEAFF
.	TRBV6-5	TRBJ2-2	.	TGTGCCAGCAGTTACGGGACCAAGAACACCGGGGAGCTGTTTTTT	CASSYGTKNTGELFF
.	TRBV30	TRBJ2-3	.	TGTGCCTGGAATACCGACCCGGGTACGCAGTATTTT	CAWNTDPGTQYF
.	TRBV2	TRBJ1-5	.	TGTGCCAGCAGTGAAAAAGGGGATATGCTCAATCAGCCCCAGCATTTT	CASSEKGDMLNQPQHF
TRBD2	TRBV30	TRBJ2-3	.	TGTGCCCGTAGCGGGGGGGGCGTTGCAGATACGCAGTATTTT	CARSGGGVADTQYF
.	TRBV7-8	TRBJ2-1	few	TGTGCCAGCAGCTCCGGACCAGATCCTGAGCAGTTCTTC	CASSSGPDPEQFF
.	TRBV6-2/TRBV6-3	TRBJ2-7	few	TGTGCCAGCAGTTACAGTTCCGGGGTGCGCGAGCAGTACTTC	CASSYSSGVREQYF
.	TRBV20-1	TRBJ2-1	few	TGCAGTGCTAGGACTAGGGAGCAGTTCTTC	CSARTREQFF
.	TRBV6-2/TRBV6-3	TRBJ1-2	few	TGTGCCAGCAGTTCCCCGCCGGTCTATGGCTACACCTTC	CASSSPPVYGYTF
.	TRBV20-1	TRBJ1-4	.	TGCAGTGCCCCCTACCGGGGCGAGAATGAAAAACTGTTTTTT	CSAPYRGENEKLFF
.	TRBV12-5	TRBJ2-6	.	TGTGCTAGTGCAGTCTCTGGGGCCAACGTCCTGACTTTC	CASAVSGANVLTF
TRBD1	TRBV12-3/TRBV12-4	TRBJ2-3	.	TGTGCCAGCAGCCGAACGGGGACAGGTCCGAATACGCAGTATTTT	CASSRTGTGPNTQYF
.	TRBV5-1	TRBJ2-7	many	TGCGCCAGCAGCTTCTCAGGGGCCAGCTCCTACGAGCAGTACTTC	CASSFSGASSYEQYF
.	TRBV20-1	TRBJ2-1	.	TGCAGTGCTTCCGGGACCCTCAATGAGCAGTTCTTC	CSASGTLNEQFF
TRBD1	TRBV5-1	TRBJ1-5	.	TGCGCCAGCAGCGCAACAGGGGAGGGACAGCCCCAGCATTTT	CASSATGEGQPQHF
TRBD2	TRBV9	TRBJ2-1	.	TGTGCCAGCAGCGTCCGGACTAGCGGGGGCGCCTACAATGAGCAGTTCTTC	CASSVRTSGGAYNEQFF
TRBD1	TRBV7-3	TRBJ1-2	few	TGTGCCAGCAGCTTAGGGACAGATTTTTATGGCTACACCTTC	CASSLGTDFYGYTF
TRBD1	TRBV6-5	TRBJ2-2	.	TGTGCCAGCAGCGTCGGGACAGGGGAGGGGGGGGAGCTGTTTTTT	CASSVGTGEGGELFF
.	TRBV20-1	TRBJ2-7	few	TGCAGTGCTAGCGGGGGCCCCAGCTACGAGCAGTACTTC	CSASGGPSYEQYF
TRBD1	TRBV29-1	TRBJ2-6	many	TGCAGCGTTGGATGGGACAGCCATTTAGCTGGGGCCAACGTCCTGACTTTC	CSVGWDSHLAGANVLTF
TRBD1	TRBV2	TRBJ2-1	few	TGTGCCAGCAGCTGGGACAGGGGGCGAAATGAGCAGTTCTTC	CASSWDRGRNEQFF
.	TRBV7-9	TRBJ2-7	.	TGTGCCAGCAGCCCCCCTCAGTGGCGAACCTACGAGCAGTACTTC	CASSPPQWRTYEQYF
TRBD2	TRBV7-2	TRBJ2-3	few	TGTGCCAGCAGCTTAGGGGGGACTAGCGGGGGGTTTACGCAGTATTTT	CASSLGGTSGGFTQYF
.	TRBV7-9	TRBJ2-5	.	TGTGCCAGCAGCCAAGTTCAGGGTGGGCAAGAGACCCAGTACTTC	CASSQVQGGQETQYF